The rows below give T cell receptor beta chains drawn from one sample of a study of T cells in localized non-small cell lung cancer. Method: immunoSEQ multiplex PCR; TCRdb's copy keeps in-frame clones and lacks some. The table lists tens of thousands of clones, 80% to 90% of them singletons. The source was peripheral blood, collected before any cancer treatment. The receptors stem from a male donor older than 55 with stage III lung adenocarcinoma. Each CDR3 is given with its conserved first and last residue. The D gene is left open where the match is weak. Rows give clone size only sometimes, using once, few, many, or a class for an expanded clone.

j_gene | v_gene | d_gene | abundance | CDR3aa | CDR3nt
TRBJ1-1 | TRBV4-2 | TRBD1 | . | CASSLETGEGTEAFF | TGTGCCAGCAGCCTTGAGACAGGGGAGGGCACTGAAGCTTTCTTT
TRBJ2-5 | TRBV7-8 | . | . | CASTINQGARETQYF | TGTGCCAGCACCATCAACCAGGGAGCGCGAGAGACCCAGTACTTC
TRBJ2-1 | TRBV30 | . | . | CAWSPGDYNEQFF | TGTGCCTGGAGTCCGGGAGACTACAATGAGCAGTTCTTC
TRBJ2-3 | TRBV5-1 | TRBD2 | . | CASSLGLAGDTQYF | TGCGCCAGCAGCCTCGGACTAGCGGGAGATACGCAGTATTTT
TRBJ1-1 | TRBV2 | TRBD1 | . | CASTRGQGAWAFF | TGTGCCAGCACCAGGGGACAGGGGGCTTGGGCTTTCTTT
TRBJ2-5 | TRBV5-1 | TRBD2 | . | CASSSFITSGDQETQYF | TGCGCCAGCAGCTCCTTCATAACTAGCGGGGACCAAGAGACCCAGTACTTC
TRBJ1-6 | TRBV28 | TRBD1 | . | CASRGTGSSYNSPLHF | TGTGCCAGCAGAGGGACAGGGAGCTCCTATAATTCACCCCTCCACTTT
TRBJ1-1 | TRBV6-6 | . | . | CASSSNPNTEAFF | TGTGCCAGCAGCTCAAATCCGAACACTGAAGCTTTCTTT
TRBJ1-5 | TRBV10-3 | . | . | CAISPFRGGNQPQHF | TGTGCCATCAGCCCTTTTCGGGGGGGTAATCAGCCCCAGCATTTT
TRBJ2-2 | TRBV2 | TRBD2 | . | CASTSGRWTGELFF | TGTGCCAGCACTAGCGGGAGATGGACCGGGGAGCTGTTTTTT
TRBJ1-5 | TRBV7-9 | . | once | CASSSRGSNQPQHF | TGTGCCAGCAGCTCCAGGGGTAGCAATCAGCCCCAGCATTTT
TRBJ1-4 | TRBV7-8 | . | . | CASSLGGASTNEKLFF | TGTGCCAGCAGCTTAGGGGGGGCTTCAACTAATGAAAAACTGTTTTTT
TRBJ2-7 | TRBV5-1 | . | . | CASSLGGTVAYEQYF | TGCGCCAGCAGCTTGGGTGGGACCGTCGCCTACGAGCAGTACTTC
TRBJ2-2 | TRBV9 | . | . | CASSVEDSVFGELFF | TGTGCCAGCAGCGTGGAGGACAGCGTTTTCGGGGAGCTGTTTTTT
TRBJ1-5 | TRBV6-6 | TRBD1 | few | CASRYDRGGDNQPQHF | TGTGCCAGCAGGTATGACAGGGGGGGAGATAATCAGCCCCAGCATTTT
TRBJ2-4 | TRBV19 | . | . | CASSSWGAPLAKNIQYF | TGTGCCAGTAGCAGTTGGGGGGCTCCCTTAGCCAAAAACATTCAGTACTTC
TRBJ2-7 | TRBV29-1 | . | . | CSVERRAGGNLWTYEQYF | TGCAGCGTTGAAAGGAGGGCCGGTGGGAACCTATGGACCTACGAGCAGTACTTC
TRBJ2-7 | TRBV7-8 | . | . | CASSPRVLEQYF | TGTGCCAGCAGCCCTAGGGTTCTCGAGCAGTACTTC